At least ten counts were recorded for the clone carrying this T cell receptor (beta chain). Through Arm-PCR of CDR3 regions and iRepertoire HTBI primers, TCR beta libraries were built. From the multiplex PCR reads, TCRdb called clonotypes with MiXCR, one entry per CDR3 protein. The data hold about 500,000 distinct CDR3 sequences, with roughly 17% observed a single time. Time point described: newly diagnosed GD, antithyroid drugs for less than 3 months. PBMC-extracted RNA yielded the TCR library. This CDR3 is built from 16 residues. CDR1 is MNHEY and CDR2 is SVGEGT in the germline V gene. V was trimmed by 3 bases and J by 0 bases, leaving 14 bases between them. This specimen comes from a study of regulatory T cells in long-lasting Graves disease. About the study: Graves' patients, diagnosed recently, had received antithyroid drugs under 3 months.

In addition, the sample was reused for a study of T cells in Graves' hyperthyroidism and ophthalmopathy.

The sequenced sample was peripheral blood mononuclear cells (PBMCs), obtained at new diagnosis, from a patient treated with antithyroid drugs. The sequence came from a man aged 40-49 years with Graves disease. This chain links TRBV6-2 or TRBV6-3 with TRBJ1-1; D may be TRBD1 (6 bases). The CDR3 protein is CASSYRGGPLNTEAFF. Written as DNA, the CDR3 is TGTGCCAGCAGTTATAGAGGGGGACCCTTGAACACTGAAGCTTTCTTT.